The 32 T cell receptor beta chains in this list originate from one sample, sequenced in a study of shared clonotypes between healthy human individuals (dated by TCRdb to 2019 to 2021). The library came from the immunoSEQ multiplex PCR assay. TCRdb took this table from immuneACCESS and kept in-frame rearrangements with V and J called. Such tables lack part of the clones; where checked against another copy, unresolved V genes explain under half of the gap, and the rest is unexplained. Within this sample are about 1 million clones, with about 70% of them counted one time only. The ten largest make up roughly 1.5% of the sample. The sequenced sample consisted of memory CD4+ T cells sorted from blood. The cell subset or site label for this specimen denotes: CD45RA-negative fraction. Receptor source: a man younger than 35 in good health.

The chain couples TRBV4-1 to TRBJ2-1; unclear D gene. The germline V and J ends were trimmed by 2 bases and 7 bases, with 12 bases remaining between them. The CDR3 has 14 residues. The germline gives CDR1 MGHRA, CDR2 YSYEKL. CDR3 loop: CASSQPYRLNEQFF. CDR3 coding DNA: TGCGCCAGCAGCCAACCATACAGATTAAATGAGCAGTTCTTC.

This clone was seen just once. This chain links TRBV9 with TRBJ1-2; no clear D gene. Trimming left V 4 bases short and J 0 bases short, with 25 bases between. The CDR3 extends over 19 amino acids. CDR1 is SGDLS and CDR2 is YYNGEE in the germline V gene. DNA of the CDR3: TGTGCCAGCAGCCCCCTTACCGGGCCGTTCCATCTTACTAACTATGGCTACACCTTC. It translates to CASSPLTGPFHLTNYGYTF.

The J gene is TRBJ1-2, the V gene TRBV5-1; possible D gene TRBD1, 6 bases. The CDR3 loop spans 14 amino acids. Trimming cost V 5 bases and J 7 bases, with 18 bases left between them. Germline CDR1 is SGHRS and CDR2 is YFSETQ. Here the CDR3 reads CASSFDQGLRGYTF. In DNA form, the CDR3 reads TGCGCCAGCAGTTTTGACCAGGGGCTACGTGGCTACACCTTC.

The chain has TRBV11-2 and TRBJ2-7; the match to TRBD1 covers 11 bases. The CDR3 runs to 15 residues. Losses at the gene ends were 4 bases for V and 5 bases for J; bases not matched to a gene: 7. The germline CDR1 and CDR2 sequences are SGHAT and FQNNGV. Here the CDR3 reads CASSSGTGGWNEQYF. CDR3 sequence (DNA): TGTGCCAGCAGCTCTGGGACAGGGGGATGGAACGAGCAGTACTTC.

This sequence joins TRBV6-5 and TRBJ2-7; D could derive from TRBD1 or TRBD2 (7 bases each). From germline, CDR1 is MNHEY and CDR2 SVGAGI. This CDR3 comprises 14 residues. The V gene lost 5 bases and the J gene lost 3 bases, with 14 bases spanning the gap. CDR3 sequence reads: CASSIQGRDYEQYF. Here the CDR3 DNA reads TGTGCCAGCAGTATACAGGGGAGGGACTACGAGCAGTACTTC.

J is TRBJ2-3 and V is TRBV10-3; no definite D call. Trimming removed 7 bases from V and 2 bases from J, with 13 bases in between. Germline CDR1 ENHRY, CDR2 SYGVKD. The CDR3 length is 14 residues. The CDR3 region is CAINLGPSTDTQYF. CDR3 nucleotides: TGTGCCATCAATCTCGGACCTTCCACAGATACGCAGTATTTT.

This clone has more than one count but fewer than ten. V gene TRBV4-3 combines with J gene TRBJ2-7, with TRBD2 matching over 8 bases. The J segment lost 2 bases and the V segment lost 1 base, leaving 7 bases of the junction unmatched. The CDR3 consists of 16 residues. CDR1 and CDR2 (germline): LGHNA, YSLEER. CDR3 DNA sequence: TGCGCCAGCAGCCAAGGGCTGCTAGCGGGCGCCTACGAGCAGTACTTC. Translation gives CASSQGLLAGAYEQYF.

This chain connects TRBV19 to TRBJ1-5; D not certain. V lost 3 bases and J lost 3, with 9 bases in between. Germline CDR1 reads LNHDA; CDR2 reads SQIVND (reference sequence). The CDR3 contains 14 residues. CDR3 in DNA: TGTGCCAGTAGTATCCCACGGCTCAATCAGCCCCAGCATTTT. This sequence encodes CASSIPRLNQPQHF.

This chain links TRBV27 with TRBJ2-5; D gene ambiguous. V lost 0 bases and J 7 bases, leaving 12 bases between the germline ends. The CDR3 has 14 residues. CDR1 and CDR2 from the germline V gene are MNHEY and SMNVEV (reference sequence). The CDR3 region has the DNA TGTGCCAGCAGTTTATCCAGGCCCGGAGCGACCCAGTACTTC. Residues: CASSLSRPGATQYF.

Regarding this clone: The same CDR3 can be traced to other DNA sequences in this sample. The V gene is TRBV6-5, the J gene TRBJ1-3; D ambiguous. CDR3 length equals 12 residues. Trimming stripped 5 bases from V and 7 bases from J, with 9 bases between. Per germline, CDR1 MNHEY and CDR2 SVGAGI. CDR3 DNA sequence: TGTGCCAGCAGTGGCCTAGGGAACACCATATATTTT. Protein sequence: CASSGLGNTIYF.

This clone was recorded a few times. This chain uses TRBV29-1 with TRBJ1-2; the match to TRBD1 covers 8 bases. Germline lookup yields CDR1 SQVTM and CDR2 ANQGSEA. The ends lost 4 bases at V and 4 bases at J; junction bases unmatched: 11. The CDR3 is made up of 15 amino acids. The chain's CDR3 is CSVGEGQGTRYGYTF. CDR3 nucleotide sequence: TGCAGCGTTGGGGAAGGACAGGGAACGCGCTATGGCTACACCTTC.

Here the CDR3 DNA reads TGTGCCAGCAAGCAGACCTTTGGAATTAACTATGGCTACACCTTC. Translated: CASKQTFGINYGYTF. The rearrangement joins TRBV6-5 to TRBJ1-2; D gene uncertain. Trimming pared 7 bases from V and 1 base from J, leaving 16 bases between. This CDR3 contains 15 residues. Germline CDR1 reads MNHEY; CDR2 reads SVGAGI.

The rearrangement links TRBV30 to TRBJ1-5; no definite D call. The germline gives CDR1 GTSNPN, CDR2 SVGIG (reference sequence). Trimming stripped 2 bases from V and 10 bases from J, with 12 bases between. CDR3 length: 12 amino acids. This CDR3 is CAWSKKSQPQHF. In DNA, the CDR3 is TGTGCCTGGAGTAAAAAATCCCAACCCCAGCATTTT.

The chain has TRBV11-2 and TRBJ2-7; 8 positions match TRBD2. The CDR3 is 15 amino acids. CDR1 and CDR2 (germline): SGHAT, FQNNGV. V gave up 5 bases and J gave up 0 bases; unmatched junction bases: 6. CDR3 residues: CASSLSGGYSYEQYF. The CDR3 nucleotides read TGTGCCAGCAGCCTCAGCGGGGGTTACTCCTACGAGCAGTACTTC.

This rearrangement joins TRBV29-1 to TRBJ1-5; 9 bases are shared with TRBD1. V dropped 5 bases and J dropped 6; count of bases not matched to a gene: 8. This CDR3 is 14 amino acids long. The germline V gene has CDR1 SQVTM and CDR2 ANQGSEA. The CDR3 DNA follows: TGCAGCGTTATACAAGGGACAGGGAGTCAGCCCCAGCATTTT. It yields the protein CSVIQGTGSQPQHF.

The chain combines TRBV5-1 with TRBJ2-1; 10 bases agree with TRBD2. The trim removed 0 bases at V and 8 bases at J, leaving 5 bases unmatched. Per germline, CDR1 SGHRS and CDR2 YFSETQ. The length of the CDR3 is 15 residues. CDR3 coding DNA: TGCGCCAGCAGCTTGGTGGCTAGCGGGGGCTATGAGCAGTTCTTC. Encoded protein: CASSLVASGGYEQFF.

This chain uses TRBV27 with TRBJ2-5; D is unresolved. V was clipped by 2 bases and J by 0 bases, with 4 bases between them. Germline CDR1 reads MNHEY; CDR2 reads SMNVEV (reference sequence). This CDR3 comprises 13 residues. The CDR3 bases are TGTGCCAGCAGTTTACGGTACCAAGAGACCCAGTACTTC. This translates into CASSLRYQETQYF.

A few counts support this clone. The genes are TRBV27 and TRBJ1-6; 7 bases align to TRBD1. The V segment lost 5 bases and the J segment 4 bases; nucleotides outside the gene matches: 2. Germline V gives CDR1 MNHEY, CDR2 SMNVEV (reference sequence). The CDR3 totals 14 residues. The CDR3 spells CASSMGQYNSPLHF. In nucleotides, the CDR3 is TGTGCCAGCAGTATGGGACAGTATAATTCACCCCTCCACTTT.

This chain connects TRBV4-1 to TRBJ1-2; the D is unclear. This CDR3 comprises 14 residues. CDR1 is MGHRA, CDR2 YSYEKL, per germline. Trimming left V 3 bases short and J 7 bases short, with 15 bases between. CDR3 in amino acids: CASSHVAGPGGYTF. The CDR3 DNA is TGCGCCAGCAGCCATGTGGCTGGGCCCGGTGGCTACACCTTC.

This clone was observed a few times. The junction shows a germline mismatch at one end, possibly a read error. This chain joins TRBV30 and TRBJ2-1; TRBD2 agrees at 12 bases. The CDR3 runs 12 residues. Germline V gene data show CDR1 as GTSNPN and CDR2 as SVGIG (reference sequence). This CDR3 is CAWSVLAGGMVF. DNA for the CDR3: TGTGCCTGGAGTGTACTAGCGGGAGGAATGGTCTTC.

This chain joins TRBV28 and TRBJ1-1; D uncertain. From germline, CDR1 is MDHEN and CDR2 SYDVKM. Trimming stripped 6 bases from V and 0 bases from J, with 14 bases between. The CDR3 loop spans 15 amino acids. CDR3 nucleotide sequence: TGTGCCAGCAGCAAGGGAGGGCTAATGAACACTGAAGCTTTCTTT. Its translation is CASSKGGLMNTEAFF.

Comments on this clone: Other DNA sequences in this specimen translate into the identical CDR3. The chain uses TRBV25-1 and TRBJ2-3, with D hard to call. Trimming stripped 2 bases from V and 1 base from J, with 7 bases between. The CDR3 spans 14 residues. CDR1 and CDR2 (germline): MGHDK, SYGVNS. The CDR3 DNA reads TGTGCCAGCAGTGAACTAGGTGGCACAGATACGCAGTATTTT. Translation gives CASSELGGTDTQYF.

The rearrangement uses TRBV10-1 and TRBJ2-3; 8 bases fit TRBD2. The CDR3 loop spans 16 amino acids. With 2 bases clipped from V and 5 bases from J, the junction kept 9 bases outside the gene matches. Germline CDR1 WNHNN, CDR2 SYGVQD (reference sequence). CDR3 nucleotides: TGCGCCAGCAGTGAGGGAGCGGGAGCCCCGGGAGATACGCAGTATTTT. This encodes CASSEGAGAPGDTQYF.

The genes are TRBV2 and TRBJ2-4; D might be TRBD2 (7 bases). The DNA end favors TRBJ2-1, so the J call may be wrong. Germline CDR1 SNHLY, CDR2 FYNNEI. The CDR3 runs to 14 residues. CDR3 nucleotide sequence: TGTGCCAGCACCTCCGGGGGGACAAAAAATCTTCAGTTCTTC. This translates into CASTSGGTKNLQFF.

Comments on this clone: This sample includes further DNA sequences coding for the same CDR3. The chain recombines TRBV5-1 with TRBJ2-3; D is perhaps TRBD2 (5 bases). The CDR3 sequence is 15 residues long. V was clipped by 1 base and J by 3 bases, with 12 bases between them. Germline V lookup: CDR1 SGHRS, CDR2 YFSETQ. CDR3 in DNA: TGCGCCAGCAGCTTGCCGGGGTTAAGGACAGATACGCAGTATTTT. Translated: CASSLPGLRTDTQYF.

The CDR3 DNA follows: TGTGCCAGCAGCCCGGACGTCGGCAATCAGCCCCAGCATTTT. Its protein is CASSPDVGNQPQHF. The V and J genes are TRBV5-4 and TRBJ1-5; D uncertain. CDR1 and CDR2 (germline): SGHNT, YYREEE (reference sequence). The ends were cut back, 4 bases at V and 2 bases at J, with 10 bases in the middle. The CDR3 loop spans 14 amino acids.

This clone was seen more than once but under ten times. The chain links TRBV19 to TRBJ1-5, with D uncertain. V lost 5 bases, J lost 3 bases, and 11 bases lay in between. The CDR3 runs 14 residues. Germline values: CDR1 LNHDA, CDR2 SQIVND (reference sequence). The CDR3 loop reads CASSPNGDNQPQHF. The CDR3, as DNA: TGTGCCAGTAGTCCGAACGGGGACAATCAGCCCCAGCATTTT. The complete variable domain, with remaining parts taken from reference TRBV19 and TRBJ1-5, reads DGGITQSPKYLFRKEGQNVTLSCEQNLNHDAMYWYRQDPGQGLRLIYYSQIVNDFQKGDIAEGYSVSREKKESFPLTVTSAQKNPTAFYLCASSPNGDNQPQHFGDGTRLSIL.

V usage is TRBV6-4 and J usage is TRBJ2-3, with D possibly being TRBD1 (5 bases). Per the germline V gene, CDR1 is MRHNA and CDR2 is SNTAGT. The germline V and J ends were trimmed by 0 bases and 4 bases, with 14 bases remaining between them. This CDR3 is built from 16 residues. In DNA form, the CDR3 reads TGTGCCAGCAGTGACTCGCAGGGTCTAGGCGCAGATACGCAGTATTTT. It translates to CASSDSQGLGADTQYF.

The rearrangement joins TRBV19 to TRBJ1-5, with TRBD1 as a possible D gene (5 bases). Per germline, CDR1 LNHDA and CDR2 SQIVND (reference sequence). The length of the CDR3 is 13 residues. Trimming stripped 6 bases from V and 5 bases from J, with 11 bases between. This CDR3 reads CASSPGVYQPQHF. Written as DNA, the CDR3 is TGTGCCAGTAGCCCGGGGGTATATCAGCCCCAGCATTTT.

In the case of this clone: A far larger clone is off by one base, so a read error is likely. At the DNA level, this CDR3 is encoded by other sequences in the same sample as well. This sequence joins TRBV7-2 and TRBJ2-2; D uncertain. The CDR3 loop spans 12 amino acids. Trimming took off 4 bases at V and 3 bases at J, with 3 bases between the two ends. Germline CDR1 SGHTA, CDR2 FQGNSA. CDR3 sequence: CASSSDTGELFF. The CDR3 bases are TGTGCCAGCAGCTCGGACACCGGGGAGCTGTTTTTT.

The chain recombines TRBV5-1 with TRBJ2-1; D unresolved. Looked up from germline, CDR1 is SGHRS and CDR2 is YFSETQ. This CDR3 comprises 15 residues. V gave up 0 bases and J gave up 0 bases, with 7 bases separating them. CDR3 nucleotide sequence: TGCGCCAGCAGCTTGGTAGTTAGCTCCTACAATGAGCAGTTCTTC. It codes for CASSLVVSSYNEQFF.

Details on this clone: An end of the junction differs from the germline gene, which may be a read error. The chain uses TRBV5-4 and TRBJ2-5; 9 bases are a match to TRBD2. CDR3 length equals 16 residues. CDR1 is SGHNT and CDR2 is YYREEE in the germline V gene (reference sequence). CDR3 sequence: CASSLAKGNVGTSTNF. CDR3 coding DNA: TGTGCCAGCAGCTTGGCCAAGGGGAACGTTGGGACTAGCACCAACTTC.